The subject of this entry is one T cell receptor (beta chain). Its antigen is not known. These data are taken from a study of Ad26.COV2.S vaccination and SARS-CoV-2 variants. Findings and caveats of the study: Breadth of non-spike TCRs did not differ between vaccinees and placebo recipients.

The assay was immunoSEQ multiplex PCR, and TCRdb's table has in-frame clones only and misses some. The data show around 450,000 clones, 89% seen once. Treatment here: over 15 received Ad26.COV2.S at low or high dose, single or two shots; several received placebo; per-sample allocation not given. Day 63 following the first vaccine or placebo injection was when the samples were taken. This CDR3 is built from 15 residues. The germline V and J ends were trimmed by 3 bases and 4 bases, with 16 bases remaining between them. The germline gives CDR1 MNHEY, CDR2 SMNVEV (reference sequence). The chain recombines TRBV27 with TRBJ2-7; tentatively, D is TRBD1 (6 bases). The specimen comprised peripheral blood, sampled in a trial of Ad26.COV2.S vaccine versus placebo. This receptor was taken from a person between 18 and 65 years old who received the Ad26.COV2.S COVID-19 vaccine or a placebo. DNA for the CDR3: TGTGCCAGCAGTTTGGGTTCAGGGGCCTCATACGAGCAGTACTTC. Protein product: CASSLGSGASYEQYF.